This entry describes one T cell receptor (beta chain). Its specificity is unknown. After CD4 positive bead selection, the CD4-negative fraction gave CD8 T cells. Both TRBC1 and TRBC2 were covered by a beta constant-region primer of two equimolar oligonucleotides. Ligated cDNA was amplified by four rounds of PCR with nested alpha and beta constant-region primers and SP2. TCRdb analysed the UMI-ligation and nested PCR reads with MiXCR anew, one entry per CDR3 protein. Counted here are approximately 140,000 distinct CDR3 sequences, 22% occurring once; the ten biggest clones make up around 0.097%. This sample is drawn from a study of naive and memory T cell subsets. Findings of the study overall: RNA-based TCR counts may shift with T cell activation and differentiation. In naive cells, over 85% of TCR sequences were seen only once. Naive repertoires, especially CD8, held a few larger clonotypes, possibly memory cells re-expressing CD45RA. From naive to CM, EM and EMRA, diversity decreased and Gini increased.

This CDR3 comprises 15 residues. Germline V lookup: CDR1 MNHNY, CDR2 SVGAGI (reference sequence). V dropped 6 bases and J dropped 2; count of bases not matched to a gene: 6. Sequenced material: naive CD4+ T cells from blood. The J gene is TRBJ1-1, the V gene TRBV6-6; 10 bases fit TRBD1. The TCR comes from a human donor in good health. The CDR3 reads CASRRGQGDNTEAFF. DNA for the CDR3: TGTGCCAGCAGGCGAGGACAGGGGGATAACACTGAAGCTTTCTTT.